These 10 T cell receptor beta chains share one sample of origin, sequenced in a study of blood T cell repertoires in COVID-19 (dated by TCRdb to 2018 to 2021). The library was produced with the immunoSEQ multiplex PCR assay. Sourced from immuneACCESS, this table was stored by TCRdb with only in-frame sequences that have V and J called. A share of the clones is absent; for the studies checked, an unresolved V gene accounts for under half, and the remainder has no known explanation. For this sample there are around 380,000 clones; about 89% appear just once. 1.3% of the sample is taken by the ten largest. The source material was PBMCs or T cells enriched from blood (not recorded which). These receptors were obtained from a man aged 30-40 years who had recovered from COVID-19.

The chain has TRBV5-1 and TRBJ1-2; possibly TRBD1 for D (5 bases). Trimming took off 0 bases at V and 10 bases at J, with 16 bases between the two ends. Germline V lookup: CDR1 SGHRS, CDR2 YFSETQ. This CDR3 has 14 residues. The CDR3 sequence is CASSLEGFGFDYTF. The CDR3 nucleotides read TGCGCCAGCAGCTTGGAGGGGTTTGGGTTTGACTACACCTTC. Full variable domain (remainder filled in from reference TRBV5-1 and TRBJ1-2): KAGVTQTPRYLIKTRGQQVTLSCSPISGHRSVSWYQQTPGQGLQFLFEYFSETQRNKGNFPGRFSGRQFSNSRSEMNVSTLELGDSALYLCASSLEGFGFDYTFGSGTRLTVV.

This clone appeared once. The V and J genes are TRBV30 and TRBJ1-5, with TRBD1 identical over 9 bases. The CDR3 is 13 amino acids. Looked up from germline, CDR1 is GTSNPN and CDR2 is SVGIG (reference sequence). J was trimmed by 9 bases and V by 5 bases; bases with no gene match: 8. The CDR3 DNA is TGTGCCTGGGGAAGACAGGGGGAGAGGCCCCAGCATTTT. This gives the protein CAWGRQGERPQHF.

This chain connects TRBV6-1 to TRBJ2-5; 8 positions match TRBD2. The CDR3 extends over 16 amino acids. Looked up from germline, CDR1 is MNHNS and CDR2 is SASEGT. Trimming took 2 bases from V and 7 from J; bases not matched to a gene: 12. In nucleotides, the CDR3 is TGTGCCAGCAGTGAACAAGATCGGGGGGGCCGGGGGACCCAGTACTTC. Encoded protein: CASSEQDRGGRGTQYF.

The rearrangement joins TRBV12-3 or TRBV12-4 to TRBJ2-3, with D unclear. Trimming removed 6 bases from V and 4 bases from J, with 11 bases in between. The CDR3 contains 13 residues. Written as DNA, the CDR3 is TGTGCCAGCAGCCCCCTCCGGGCAGATACGCAGTATTTT. Translated, it gives CASSPLRADTQYF.

This clone was seen only once. This chain uses TRBV27 with TRBJ1-2, with a tentative D call TRBD1 (5 bases). Germline CDR1 is MNHEY and CDR2 is SMNVEV (reference sequence). The CDR3 totals 19 residues. Trimming took 4 bases from V and 1 from J, leaving 25 bases between them. In DNA, the CDR3 is TGTGCCAGCAGTTCCCCCTCTCGGGCAGGGAGGAGTAATAACTATGGCTACACCTTC. This translates into CASSSPSRAGRSNNYGYTF.

V gene TRBV6-2 or TRBV6-3 combines with J gene TRBJ2-4; 9 positions agree with TRBD2. CDR3 length equals 18 residues. The V and J ends lost 0 bases and 4 bases, in that order; junction bases with no gene match: 10. Germline CDR1 reads MNHEY; CDR2 reads SVGEGT. CDR3 amino acids: CASSYSIIAGDLKNIQYF. For the CDR3, the DNA is TGTGCCAGCAGTTACTCAATTATAGCGGGGGACCTTAAAAACATTCAGTACTTC.

The chain uses TRBV2 and TRBJ1-2, with 7 nucleotides matching TRBD1. The CDR3 loop spans 17 amino acids. Losses at the gene ends were 5 bases for V and 0 bases for J; bases not matched to a gene: 12. The germline gives CDR1 SNHLY, CDR2 FYNNEI. The CDR3 DNA is TGTGCCAGCAGTTTTCCCTCCCTGGGACAGACTAACTATGGCTACACCTTC. Its translation: CASSFPSLGQTNYGYTF.

The rearrangement joins TRBV19 to TRBJ1-2; 7 bases align to TRBD1. Germline assignment: CDR1 LNHDA and CDR2 SQIVND (reference sequence). V gave up 7 bases and J gave up 6 bases; unmatched junction bases: 17. CDR3 length: 16 residues. The CDR3 DNA sequence: TGTGCCAGTAAAGAGACAGGGTCGACTATTAAGGATGGCTACACCTTC. Amino acid sequence: CASKETGSTIKDGYTF.

A word on this clone: Other DNA sequences of this sample code for an identical CDR3. J is TRBJ1-2 and V is TRBV7-9; D call uncertain. The V gene's germline CDR1 is SEHNR and CDR2 FQNEAQ (reference sequence). Trimming shortened V by 1 base and J by 5 bases, and 5 bases separated the two germline ends. The CDR3 loop spans 12 amino acids. The CDR3 region has the DNA TGTGCCAGCAGCTTAGACCGGTATGGCTACACCTTC. It translates to CASSLDRYGYTF.

The chain carries TRBV30 and TRBJ1-6; D not certain. Germline CDR1 and CDR2: GTSNPN and SVGIG (reference sequence). V was cut by 2 bases and J by 7 bases, with 15 bases left in between. The length of the CDR3 is 15 residues. The chain's CDR3 is CAWSYYQLRNSPLHF. The DNA for the CDR3 is TGTGCCTGGAGTTACTATCAACTTAGGAATTCACCCCTCCACTTT.